This paragraph reports one TCR beta chain. The CDR3 totals 15 residues. V shed 4 bases and J shed 0 bases, with 10 bases lying between them. Per germline, CDR1 SGHNT and CDR2 YYREEE (reference sequence). This sample is drawn from a study of blood T cell repertoires in COVID-19. Repertoires were generated with immunoSEQ multiplex PCR, while TCRdb's copy carries only in-frame clones and drops some. This sample has 100,000 to 120,000 clones; around 81% occur once, and the top ten carry roughly 4%. The origin of this receptor is a woman in her 70s with acute or convalescent COVID-19. This chain uses TRBV5-4 with TRBJ1-4; possibly TRBD1 for D (6 bases). The sequenced sample was peripheral blood. DNA for the CDR3: TGTGCCAGCAGCCGGGACAAGGCAACTAATGAAAAACTGTTTTTT. It translates to CASSRDKATNEKLFF. Using reference TRBV5-4 and TRBJ1-4 for the parts outside the CDR3, the full variable domain is ETGVTQSPTHLIKTRGQQVTLRCSSQSGHNTVSWYQQALGQGPQFIFQYYREEENGRGNFPPRFSGLQFPNYSSELNVNALELDDSALYLCASSRDKATNEKLFFGSGTQLSVL.